This entry lists 31 T cell receptor beta chains sequenced from one sample in a study of T cell repertoires in ileal Crohn's disease. The method was immunoSEQ multiplex PCR; TCRdb's version includes in-frame clones alone and lacks a portion of them. Seen here are some 11,000 clones, approximately 72% observed once, and the top ten hold less than 8.5%. Indicated time point: neoterminal ileum biopsy at postoperative endoscopy, about 6 months after surgery. The specimen sequenced was ileal tissue. The source is an adult with Crohn's disease.

V usage is TRBV4-1 and J usage is TRBJ2-1; 10 bases agree with TRBD2. The ends lost 5 bases at V and 7 bases at J; junction bases unmatched: 8. The CDR3 has 15 amino acids. Germline CDR1 is MGHRA and CDR2 is YSYEKL. The CDR3 nucleotides are TGCGCCAGCAGCGACCTAGCGGGAGTGGGAAATGAGCAGTTCTTC. This gives the protein CASSDLAGVGNEQFF.

V gene TRBV18 combines with J gene TRBJ1-1, with 8 bases fitting TRBD1. Germline loops: CDR1 KGHSH, CDR2 LQKENI. This CDR3 has 16 residues. The V segment lost 6 bases and the J segment 0 bases; nucleotides outside the gene matches: 9. The CDR3 bases are TGTGCCAGCTCGCCCGGACAGGGAGGGTTGAACACTGAAGCTTTCTTT. Amino acid sequence: CASSPGQGGLNTEAFF. Filled out from reference TRBV18 and TRBJ1-1, the complete variable domain reads NAGVMQNPRHLVRRRGQEARLRCSPMKGHSHVYWYRQLPEEGLKFMVYLQKENIIDESGMPKERFSAEFPKEGPSILRIQQVVRGDSAAYFCASSPGQGGLNTEAFFGQGTRLTVV.

The chain uses TRBV29-1 and TRBJ2-1, with a possible D match to TRBD2 (5 bases). Germline CDR1 SQVTM, CDR2 ANQGSEA. This CDR3 spans 16 amino acids. Trimming removed 4 bases from V and 1 base from J, with 17 bases in between. DNA of the CDR3: TGCAGCGTTGTTTGGTGGAGCCTAGCTTCCTACAATGAGCAGTTCTTC. Translated, it gives CSVVWWSLASYNEQFF.

This chain links TRBV28 with TRBJ1-5; 7 nucleotides match TRBD1. After removal of 7 bases from V and 7 bases from J, the junction contained 7 bases not matched to a gene. The CDR3 runs to 13 residues. CDR1 is MDHEN, CDR2 SYDVKM, per germline. DNA for the CDR3: TGTGCCAGCACCCCTTCGACAGGGCAGCCCCAGCATTTT. This gives the protein CASTPSTGQPQHF. Based on the CDR3 plus reference TRBV28 and TRBJ1-5, the full variable domain is DVKVTQSSRYLVKRTGEKVFLECVQDMDHENMFWYRQDPGLGLRLIYFSYDVKMKEKGDIPEGYSVSREKKERFSLILESASTNQTSMYLCASTPSTGQPQHFGDGTRLSIL.

The chain employs TRBV25-1 and TRBJ2-5; 8 bases align to TRBD2. CDR3 length equals 16 residues. V trimming: 5 bases; J trimming: 4 bases; junction bases outside the gene matches: 12. Germline CDR1 reads MGHDK; CDR2 reads SYGVNS. CDR3 sequence (DNA): TGTGCCAGCAGTTCGTTTTACCTAGCGGGTGGAGAGACCCAGTACTTC. Its translation is CASSSFYLAGGETQYF.

This clone was recorded a few times. The V call is TRBV7-2, the J call TRBJ2-1; 11 bases align to TRBD2. Germline trimming cut 5 bases from V and 4 bases from J; bases unmatched to any gene: 7. The germline V gene encodes CDR1 SGHTA and CDR2 FQGNSA. CDR3 length: 16 amino acids. CDR3 in amino acids: CASSSRLAGGYNEQFF. DNA of the CDR3: TGTGCCAGCAGCAGCCGCCTAGCGGGAGGTTACAATGAGCAGTTCTTC.

Remarks on this clone: Other nucleotide sequences in the sample specify the same CDR3. V is TRBV18 and J is TRBJ2-3; 9 bases are a match to TRBD1. Germline CDR1 reads KGHSH; CDR2 reads LQKENI. V was pared by 5 bases and J by 1 base, with 1 base of the junction left unmatched. The CDR3 runs to 14 residues. This CDR3 is CASSRDRGTDTQYF. The CDR3 nucleotides read TGTGCCAGCTCAAGGGACAGGGGCACAGATACGCAGTATTTT.

This clone was picked up one time. The chain employs TRBV28 and TRBJ1-1; D unresolved. The V gene lost 2 bases and the J gene lost 6 bases, with 13 bases spanning the gap. In germline, CDR1 is MDHEN, CDR2 SYDVKM. This CDR3 contains 14 residues. In DNA form, the CDR3 reads TGTGCCAGCAGTTTACCTGCCAGTCTTGCTGAAGCTTTCTTT. It translates to CASSLPASLAEAFF.

The chain has TRBV11-2 and TRBJ2-7; maybe TRBD2 (5 bases). Trimming removed 8 bases from V and 1 base from J, with 15 bases in between. Germline values: CDR1 SGHAT, CDR2 FQNNGV. This CDR3 spans 14 amino acids. The CDR3 DNA reads TGTGCCAGCTCGAAGGCCGGGAATTCCTACGAGCAGTACTTC. Its protein product is CASSKAGNSYEQYF.

This clone was picked up a small number of times. The chain is built from TRBV30 and TRBJ2-1, with 7 bases aligning to TRBD2. Trimming cost V 1 base and J 8 bases; bases outside gene matches: 8. Germline loops: CDR1 GTSNPN, CDR2 SVGIG (reference sequence). This CDR3 is 14 amino acids long. CDR3 amino acids: CAWSEGGSGYEQFF. The CDR3 bases are TGTGCCTGGAGTGAGGGCGGGAGTGGATATGAGCAGTTCTTC.

By frequency in the sample, this clone is medium-sized. This chain links TRBV10-3 with TRBJ2-1; possibly TRBD2 for D (5 bases). Germline V gene data show CDR1 as ENHRY and CDR2 as SYGVKD. Trimming took 8 bases from V and 5 from J, leaving 13 bases between them. The CDR3 is made up of 13 amino acids. CDR3 bases: TGTGCCATCGGAACTGGAGGTAACAATGAGCAGTTCTTC. Its protein is CAIGTGGNNEQFF.

The J gene is TRBJ1-2, the V gene TRBV2; D is ambiguous. The CDR3 spans 13 residues. Germline V gives CDR1 SNHLY, CDR2 FYNNEI. V lost 3 bases and J 8 bases, leaving 13 bases between the germline ends. CDR3 bases: TGTGCCAGCAGTGACCCAGCCGCTAGAGGCTACACCTTC. This encodes CASSDPAARGYTF.

The J gene is TRBJ1-1, the V gene TRBV28; TRBD1 might be the D (5 bases). From germline, CDR1 is MDHEN and CDR2 SYDVKM. The CDR3 has 14 residues. Deletions cut 6 bases from V and 4 bases from J, with 15 bases between. CDR3 loop: CASSPAGVVTEAFF. The CDR3 DNA reads TGTGCCAGCAGCCCCGCGGGGGTCGTCACTGAAGCTTTCTTT.

The rearrangement joins TRBV6-1 to TRBJ1-2; 11 bases match TRBD1. V shed 3 bases and J 4 bases; nucleotides not matched to a gene: 4. The CDR3 has 15 residues. Germline CDR1 is MNHNS and CDR2 is SASEGT. CDR3 sequence (DNA): TGTGCCAGCAGTGACGGGACAGGGGGTCTCTATGGCTACACCTTC. Translated: CASSDGTGGLYGYTF.

Only a few counts were recorded for this clone. V usage is TRBV6-5 and J usage is TRBJ1-1; D possibly corresponds to TRBD1 (6 bases). The ends were cut back, 6 bases at V and 2 bases at J, with 13 bases in the middle. CDR3 length: 14 residues. The germline V gene has CDR1 MNHEY and CDR2 SVGAGI. CDR3 nucleotides: TGTGCCAGCAGGCCTGGACAGCGAAACACTGAAGCTTTCTTT. Its protein is CASRPGQRNTEAFF.

CDR3 DNA: TGTGCCAGCAGCATTCCCCCGGGACAGGGAGGCACCGGGGAGCTGTTTTTT. Protein sequence: CASSIPPGQGGTGELFF. The chain joins TRBV28 to TRBJ2-2, with 9 bases fitting TRBD1. Germline trimming cut 6 bases from V and 4 bases from J; bases unmatched to any gene: 12. Per germline, CDR1 MDHEN and CDR2 SYDVKM. The CDR3 contains 17 residues.

This clone came up once. This chain joins TRBV19 and TRBJ2-6; D possibly corresponds to TRBD2 (6 bases). Trimming shortened V by 1 base and J by 2 bases, and 9 bases separated the two germline ends. The CDR3 is 16 residues long. The germline gives CDR1 LNHDA, CDR2 SQIVND (reference sequence). As DNA, the CDR3 is TGTGCCAGTAGTATAGCGGCGGGGACTGGGGCCAACGTCCTGACTTTC. Translation: CASSIAAGTGANVLTF.

V and J are TRBV4-1 and TRBJ1-4, with 7 bases lining up with TRBD1. This CDR3 contains 14 residues. V shed 4 bases, J shed 6 bases, and the junction held 5 bases outside the gene matches. Per germline, CDR1 MGHRA and CDR2 YSYEKL. CDR3 sequence (DNA): TGCGCCAGCAGCCCCCGGACAGGTCATGAAAAACTGTTTTTT. Translated, it gives CASSPRTGHEKLFF.

This clone is classed as medium-sized. The chain carries TRBV28 and TRBJ2-7; D perhaps matches TRBD2 (5 bases). V was shortened by 6 bases and J by 3 bases, with 12 bases between the two germline ends. Germline V gene data show CDR1 as MDHEN and CDR2 as SYDVKM. This CDR3 is built from 13 residues. The CDR3 DNA follows: TGTGCCAGCAGCATTGGACTCAACTACGAGCAGTACTTC. Encoded protein: CASSIGLNYEQYF.

The gene calls are TRBV6-4 and TRBJ2-5; D call uncertain. The CDR3 spans 15 residues. Looked up from germline, CDR1 is MRHNA and CDR2 is SNTAGT. The V end was cut by 5 bases, the J end by 4 bases, with 17 bases between. The CDR3 sequence: CASSQNPAGGETQYF. In DNA, the CDR3 is TGTGCCAGCAGTCAAAACCCCGCAGGTGGAGAGACCCAGTACTTC.

This rearrangement joins TRBV28 to TRBJ1-2; perhaps TRBD1 as D (6 bases). Germline V gene data show CDR1 as MDHEN and CDR2 as SYDVKM. V lost 4 bases and J 5 bases, leaving 8 bases between the germline ends. The CDR3 is made up of 12 amino acids. The CDR3 reads CASSYRAYGYTF. DNA of the CDR3: TGTGCCAGCAGTTACAGGGCATATGGCTACACCTTC.

The chain combines TRBV4-2 with TRBJ2-1; D might be TRBD2 (5 bases). Germline loops: CDR1 LGHNA, CDR2 YNFKEQ. V was clipped by 4 bases and J by 2 bases, with 21 bases between them. This CDR3 has 18 amino acids. The CDR3 sequence: CASSPGVAQVGPYNEQFF. CDR3 nucleotide sequence: TGTGCCAGCAGCCCCGGGGTGGCCCAGGTGGGCCCCTACAATGAGCAGTTCTTC.

The V and J genes are TRBV19 and TRBJ2-3; 9 bases map to TRBD2. CDR1 is LNHDA and CDR2 is SQIVND in the germline V gene (reference sequence). The trim removed 8 bases at V and 2 bases at J, leaving 8 bases unmatched. The CDR3 totals 15 residues. The CDR3 DNA reads TGTGCCAGTGCGGCTAGCGGGATCTCCACAGATACGCAGTATTTT. Its translation: CASAASGISTDTQYF.

CDR3 coding DNA: TGTGCCAGCAGGCGAGCCCCGATGCGGAATGAAAAACTGTTTTTT. This encodes CASRRAPMRNEKLFF. The rearrangement links TRBV6-5 to TRBJ1-4, with D uncertain. V was shortened by 6 bases and J by 5 bases, with 16 bases between the two germline ends. CDR3 length: 15 amino acids. Germline values: CDR1 MNHEY, CDR2 SVGAGI.

This clone is judged large (0.1 to 1%). The V gene is TRBV18, the J gene TRBJ1-3, with 7 positions matching TRBD1. The CDR3 extends over 15 amino acids. The ends lost 5 bases at V and 0 bases at J; junction bases unmatched: 4. CDR1 is KGHSH and CDR2 is LQKENI in the germline V gene. The CDR3 region has the DNA TGTGCCAGCTCATCCGCAGGGGGCTCTGGAAACACCATATATTTT. It translates to CASSSAGGSGNTIYF.

The chain carries TRBV6-6 and TRBJ2-1; 7 bases map to TRBD2. Germline CDR1 MNHNY, CDR2 SVGAGI (reference sequence). The CDR3 runs to 15 residues. J was trimmed by 2 bases and V by 2 bases; bases with no gene match: 3. The CDR3 DNA reads as TGTGCCAGCAGTTACATAGCGGGCACCTACAATGAGCAGTTCTTC. It is translated as CASSYIAGTYNEQFF.

In its sample, this clone was seen once. The chain uses TRBV11-2 and TRBJ2-7; the match to TRBD1 covers 9 bases. The junction had 5 bases not matched to a gene; V was cut back by 4 bases and J by 4 bases. CDR1 is SGHAT and CDR2 is FQNNGV in the germline V gene. The length of the CDR3 is 14 residues. CDR3 DNA sequence: TGTGCCAGCAGCTCGTCGACAGGGGGATACGAGCAGTACTTC. Amino acids: CASSSSTGGYEQYF.

To note about this clone: The sample holds other DNA sequences that translate to the same CDR3. This sequence joins TRBV11-2 and TRBJ2-5; the match to TRBD2 covers 7 bases. The CDR3 is 17 amino acids. The trim removed 1 base at V and 2 bases at J, leaving 10 bases unmatched. Germline-derived CDR1 and CDR2 are SGHAT and FQNNGV. The CDR3 sequence is CASSLGGSSGGQETQYF. In DNA, the CDR3 is TGTGCCAGCAGCTTAGGGGGGTCTAGCGGTGGGCAAGAGACCCAGTACTTC.

This clone was detected a few times. Other DNA variants within this sample encode the same CDR3. V usage is TRBV9 and J usage is TRBJ2-7, with D tentatively TRBD2 (5 bases). Trimming removed 1 base from V and 1 base from J, with 12 bases in between. The V gene's germline CDR1 is SGDLS and CDR2 YYNGEE. The CDR3 consists of 15 residues. The DNA for the CDR3 is TGTGCCAGCAGCGTACTCGCCGGGAATTCCTACGAGCAGTACTTC. Translated, it gives CASSVLAGNSYEQYF.

This chain uses TRBV5-5 with TRBJ2-2; TRBD2 is a possible D gene (6 bases). CDR1 and CDR2 from the germline V gene are SGHKS and YYEKEE (reference sequence). V gave up 4 bases and J gave up 5 bases, with 21 bases separating them. The CDR3 contains 17 residues. For the CDR3, the DNA is TGTGCCAGCAGCCCTTCTTCACCCGGGAGTATAACCGGGGAGCTGTTTTTT. This codes for CASSPSSPGSITGELFF.

This chain uses TRBV28 with TRBJ1-1, with D unresolved. The CDR3 totals 15 residues. V gave up 3 bases and J gave up 1 base, with 12 bases separating them. CDR1 is MDHEN, CDR2 SYDVKM, per germline. The CDR3 DNA is TGTGCCAGCAGTTTTCAGTCGTTTCAGAACACTGAAGCTTTCTTT. Protein sequence: CASSFQSFQNTEAFF.